One TCR beta chain is described in this entry. These data belong to a study of Graves' ophthalmopathy and Graves' hyperthyroidism. For repertoire sequencing, the TCR beta CDR3 regions were amplified from RNA transcripts. First-round RT-PCR used HTBI primers; second-round multiplex PCR followed. TCRdb re-analysed the multiplex PCR reads in MiXCR, keeping a single row per CDR3 protein. This sample yields approximately 640,000 distinct CDR3 sequences, of which over 40% are seen a single time; 3% to 3.5% belongs to the top ten. The CDR3 spans 16 residues. Germline loops: CDR1 SGDLS, CDR2 YYNGEE. The ends were cut back, 0 bases at V and 1 base at J, with 14 bases in the middle.

The rearrangement links TRBV9 to TRBJ2-7; D may match TRBD1 or TRBD2 (5 bases each). This receptor was identified in an adult man with Graves' ophthalmopathy. Sequencing was done on a sample of peripheral blood. CDR3 DNA sequence: TGTGCCAGCAGCGTAGGGGCCCAGGGAGTTTCCTACGAGCAGTACTTC. Its translation is CASSVGAQGVSYEQYF.